This T cell receptor (beta chain) appears in the sequencing data of a study of blood T cell repertoires in COVID-19. Study-wide context: There were acute and convalescent COVID-19 samples, and they came from the United States, Italy and Spain.

Some clones are missing from TCRdb's copy, which holds only in-frame ones; the method was immunoSEQ multiplex PCR. The data contain around 150,000 clones, about 80% of them singletons. Germline V gene sequence: CDR1 KGHSH, CDR2 LQKENI. The CDR3 consists of 15 residues. Trimming took 6 bases from V and 6 from J; bases not matched to a gene: 6. The specimen was peripheral blood. This receptor was identified in an elderly woman with acute or convalescent COVID-19. This chain uses TRBV18 with TRBJ1-6; 9 bases align to TRBD1. CDR3 loop: CASSLGQGSNSPLHF. The CDR3, as DNA: TGTGCCAGCTCCCTAGGACAGGGGAGTAATTCACCCCTCCACTTT.